Listed here are 27 T cell receptor beta chains from one sample, sequenced in a study of T cells after yellow fever vaccination. TCRdb re-analysed the 5' RACE reads in MiXCR, keeping a single row per CDR3 protein. The sample gives hundreds of thousands of distinct CDR3 sequences, roughly 12% of which show up once; 15% is in the top ten. Sequenced here: PBMCs, sampled on the day of the yellow fever booster vaccination. Receptors were obtained from a man under 40 who received the YFV17D yellow fever vaccine.

The V call is TRBV9, the J call TRBJ2-1; maybe TRBD1 (5 bases). From germline, CDR1 is SGDLS and CDR2 YYNGEE. The CDR3 runs 14 residues. V was pared by 2 bases and J by 5 bases, with 11 bases between. CDR3 amino acids: CASSVLTDNNEQFF. The CDR3 DNA follows: TGTGCCAGCAGCGTTTTGACAGATAACAATGAGCAGTTCTTC.

This clonotype appeared many times. J is TRBJ2-7 and V is TRBV5-1; 7 bases agree with TRBD2. The trim removed 6 bases at V and 2 bases at J, leaving 2 bases unmatched. The CDR3 consists of 12 residues. Germline V gene sequence: CDR1 SGHRS, CDR2 YFSETQ. CDR3 in amino acids: CASNSGTYEQYF. In DNA form, the CDR3 reads TGCGCCAGCAACAGCGGGACCTACGAGCAGTACTTC.

As concerns this clonotype: An end of the junction does not agree with germline; a read error may underlie this. The chain is built from TRBV20-1 and TRBJ2-1; 10 bases align to TRBD2. The CDR3 runs to 16 residues. In germline, CDR1 is DFQATT, CDR2 SNEGSKA (reference sequence). The CDR3 nucleotides are TGCTGTGCTAGAGACTGGACTAGCGGTAGTTACAATGAGCAGTTCTTC. Protein sequence: CCARDWTSGSYNEQFF.

The chain is built from TRBV5-1 and TRBJ2-3; 11 nucleotides line up with TRBD2. Trimming removed 4 bases from V and 2 bases from J; junction bases left unmatched: 6. The CDR3 length is 16 residues. Germline V gene data show CDR1 as SGHRS and CDR2 as YFSETQ. The CDR3 DNA follows: TGCGCCAGCAGCACTAAGACTAGCGGGATCACAGATACGCAGTATTTT. It specifies CASSTKTSGITDTQYF.

This clonotype has ten or more counts. The chain recombines TRBV5-6 with TRBJ1-1; the D gene is possibly TRBD1 (5 bases). The CDR3 extends over 15 amino acids. V dropped 3 bases and J dropped 1 base, with 13 bases sitting between them. Germline lookup yields CDR1 SGHDT and CDR2 YYEEEE. This chain's CDR3 is CASSWGDPGNTEAFF. As DNA, the CDR3 is TGTGCCAGCAGCTGGGGGGACCCGGGGAACACTGAAGCTTTCTTT. The full variable domain, in which reference TRBV5-6 and TRBJ1-1 provide the parts outside the CDR3, is DAGVTQSPTHLIKTRGQQVTLRCSPKSGHDTVSWYQQALGQGPQFIFQYYEEEERQRGNFPDRFSGHQFPNYSSELNVNALLLGDSALYLCASSWGDPGNTEAFFGQGTRLTVV.

The genes are TRBV9 and TRBJ2-3; 7 bases are a match to TRBD2. This CDR3 has 16 residues. V dropped 5 bases and J dropped 2; count of bases not matched to a gene: 11. Germline assignment: CDR1 SGDLS and CDR2 YYNGEE. This chain's CDR3 is CASSRSASGSTDTQYF. The CDR3, as DNA: TGTGCCAGCAGTCGCTCGGCTAGCGGCTCCACAGATACGCAGTATTTT. Based on the CDR3 plus reference TRBV9 and TRBJ2-3, the full variable domain is DSGVTQTPKHLITATGQRVTLRCSPRSGDLSVYWYQQSLDQGLQFLIQYYNGEERAKGNILERFSAQQFPDLHSELNLSSLELGDSALYFCASSRSASGSTDTQYFGPGTRLTVL.

There are a few counts of this clonotype. This rearrangement joins TRBV5-1 to TRBJ2-1; the D is unclear. V was clipped by 2 bases and J by 0 bases, with 9 bases between them. CDR1 and CDR2 from the germline V gene are SGHRS and YFSETQ. The length of the CDR3 is 15 residues. This CDR3 is CASSFTVLSYNEQFF. CDR3 nucleotides: TGCGCCAGCAGCTTCACAGTACTCTCCTACAATGAGCAGTTCTTC.

The chain has TRBV7-9 and TRBJ2-7; D perhaps matches TRBD2 (5 bases). CDR1 and CDR2 (germline): SEHNR, FQNEAQ (reference sequence). Trimming shortened V by 8 bases and J by 6 bases, and 14 bases separated the two germline ends. This CDR3 comprises 12 residues. The DNA of the CDR3 is TGTGCCAGCCGGTCCGGACTGAGCGAGCAGTACTTC. This codes for CASRSGLSEQYF.

This clonotype turned up a few times. The rearrangement uses TRBV23-1 and TRBJ1-4; D is uncertain. TRBV23-1 is marked as an open reading frame, function uncertain. The V end was cut by 6 bases, the J end by 10 bases, with 24 bases between. The CDR3 runs to 16 residues. CDR3 sequence (DNA): TGCGCCAGCAGGACCTATTACGGGATCTTGTTTCGAAAACTGTTTTTT. This encodes CASRTYYGILFRKLFF.

This clonotype has only a few counts. This sequence joins TRBV11-2 and TRBJ2-5; TRBD2 agrees at 8 bases. The ends lost 5 bases at V and 7 bases at J; junction bases unmatched: 12. The CDR3 is 15 amino acids. Germline V lookup: CDR1 SGHAT, CDR2 FQNNGV. Here the CDR3 DNA reads TGTGCCAGCAGCCTACTTGCGGGAGGAGTCGGGACCCAGTACTTC. Residues: CASSLLAGGVGTQYF.

In this sample, this clonotype turned up many times. This rearrangement joins TRBV7-9 to TRBJ2-1; 7 bases fit TRBD1. CDR1 SEHNR and CDR2 FQNEAQ come from the germline V gene (reference sequence). After removal of 6 bases from V and 7 bases from J, the junction contained 6 bases not matched to a gene. The length of the CDR3 is 13 residues. CDR3 loop: CASRRDSTNEQFF. CDR3 bases: TGTGCCAGCAGACGGGACAGCACAAATGAGCAGTTCTTC.

The sample holds a few counts of this clonotype. This rearrangement joins TRBV28 to TRBJ2-5; possibly TRBD1 for D (5 bases). Per germline, CDR1 MDHEN and CDR2 SYDVKM. The CDR3 sequence is 13 residues long. The germline V and J ends were trimmed by 7 bases and 5 bases, with 14 bases remaining between them. In nucleotides, the CDR3 is TGTGCCAGCACCCAGGGTTCGTGGGAGACCCAGTACTTC. Protein: CASTQGSWETQYF.

CDR3 residues: CASSLMGGEAYEQYF. For the CDR3, the DNA is TGTGCCAGCAGCTTAATGGGAGGAGAAGCCTACGAGCAGTACTTC. The chain has TRBV5-5 and TRBJ2-7; D is possibly TRBD2 (6 bases). Looked up from germline, CDR1 is SGHKS and CDR2 is YYEKEE (reference sequence). This CDR3 comprises 15 residues. V dropped 2 bases and J dropped 2 bases, with 14 bases sitting between them.

J is TRBJ1-6 and V is TRBV5-6; D possibly corresponds to TRBD1 (5 bases). CDR1 is SGHDT and CDR2 is YYEEEE in the germline V gene. CDR3 length equals 18 residues. V lost 4 bases and J 5 bases, leaving 22 bases between the germline ends. The CDR3 sequence is CASSLALAWGTHNSPLHF. The CDR3 DNA sequence: TGTGCCAGCAGCCTCGCCCTTGCGTGGGGGACTCATAATTCACCCCTCCACTTT.

The chain links TRBV7-8 to TRBJ2-7; no definite D call. Germline V gene sequence: CDR1 SGHVS, CDR2 FQNEAQ. The CDR3 length is 14 residues. The V gene lost 5 bases and the J gene lost 2 bases, with 13 bases spanning the gap. In DNA, the CDR3 is TGTGCCAGCAGCAATCCTCCATGGGCCTACGAGCAGTACTTC. This codes for CASSNPPWAYEQYF.

This rearrangement joins TRBV5-6 to TRBJ1-1; D is perhaps TRBD1 (5 bases). The CDR3 has 16 residues. Per germline, CDR1 SGHDT and CDR2 YYEEEE. Trimming stripped 0 bases from V and 3 bases from J, with 15 bases between. The CDR3 is CASSLALQRGDTEAFF. The DNA of the CDR3 is TGTGCCAGCAGCTTGGCCCTACAGCGGGGGGACACTGAAGCTTTCTTT.

This clonotype has just a few counts. V and J are TRBV4-3 and TRBJ2-3; D gene ambiguous. There are 15 residues in the CDR3. CDR1 and CDR2 (germline): LGHNA, YSLEER. Trimming took off 1 base at V and 2 bases at J, with 10 bases between the two ends. The CDR3 bases are TGCGCCAGCAGCCAAGGCGTGGGTTTCACAGATACGCAGTATTTT. Translating it yields CASSQGVGFTDTQYF.

The chain combines TRBV29-1 with TRBJ1-5; 10 nucleotides agree with TRBD1. This CDR3 spans 14 amino acids. The germline V gene has CDR1 SQVTM and CDR2 ANQGSEA. V was clipped by 4 bases and J by 5 bases; unmatched bases: 5. The CDR3 reads CSVAFGTGDQPQHF. In DNA, the CDR3 is TGCAGCGTTGCCTTCGGGACAGGGGATCAGCCCCAGCATTTT.

The chain carries TRBV7-7 and TRBJ2-3; 13 nucleotides match TRBD2. The length of the CDR3 is 17 residues. Looked up from germline, CDR1 is SSHAT and CDR2 is FNYEAQ (reference sequence). The J segment lost 0 bases and the V segment lost 4 bases, leaving 4 bases of the junction unmatched. In DNA, the CDR3 is TGTGCCAGCAGCTCCGGGACTAGCGGGGCTAGCACAGATACGCAGTATTTT. Amino acid sequence: CASSSGTSGASTDTQYF.

This clonotype has only a few counts. This chain uses TRBV7-8 with TRBJ1-6; D remains unclear. Trimming stripped 4 bases from V and 8 bases from J, with 9 bases between. Germline CDR1 SGHVS, CDR2 FQNEAQ. The CDR3 sequence is 13 residues long. The DNA of the CDR3 is TGTGCCAGCAGCTCCGGAGGCCATTCACCCCTCCACTTT. Protein product: CASSSGGHSPLHF. Drawing the rest from reference TRBV7-8 and TRBJ1-6, the complete variable domain is GAGVSQSPRYKVAKRGQDVALRCDPISGHVSLFWYQQALGQGPEFLTYFQNEAQLDKSGLPSDRFFAERPEGSVSTLKIQRTQQEDSAVYLCASSSGGHSPLHFGNGTRLTVT.

The chain recombines TRBV9 with TRBJ2-1; possibly TRBD2 for D (7 bases). Germline V gene data show CDR1 as SGDLS and CDR2 as YYNGEE. This CDR3 comprises 16 residues. The ends were cut back, 0 bases at V and 8 bases at J, with 18 bases in the middle. The CDR3 region is CASSVGGGLSGDEQFF. As DNA, the CDR3 is TGTGCCAGCAGCGTAGGAGGGGGACTATCGGGCGATGAGCAGTTCTTC.

The chain uses TRBV10-3 and TRBJ1-5, with a weak D call TRBD1 (5 bases). The CDR3 extends over 15 amino acids. Trimming left V 10 bases short and J 5 bases short, with 21 bases between. Germline CDR1 and CDR2: ENHRY and SYGVKD. The CDR3 region has the DNA TGTGCCAGCGCTCCCAGGGATGGTGCGGATCAGCCCCAGCATTTT. This sequence encodes CASAPRDGADQPQHF.

The V and J genes are TRBV10-3 and TRBJ2-2; 9 bases fit TRBD2. The CDR3 loop spans 14 amino acids. CDR1 and CDR2 from the germline V gene are ENHRY and SYGVKD. V lost 10 bases and J lost 3; bases outside the gene matches: 6. The CDR3, as DNA: TGTGCCACCAGACTAGCGGAGCACACCGGGGAGCTGTTTTTT. This translates into CATRLAEHTGELFF.

The rearrangement links TRBV4-3 to TRBJ1-5; no reliable D call. This CDR3 has 15 residues. CDR1 is LGHNA, CDR2 YSLEER, per germline. Trimming removed 0 bases from V and 6 bases from J, with 12 bases in between. This CDR3 is CASSQERAGSQPQHF. The CDR3 DNA reads as TGCGCCAGCAGCCAAGAAAGGGCCGGGTCTCAGCCCCAGCATTTT.

The rearrangement joins TRBV14 to TRBJ2-4; TRBD1 might be the D (5 bases). The CDR3 is 16 residues long. V was shortened by 3 bases and J by 2 bases, with 14 bases between the two germline ends. The V gene's germline CDR1 is SGHDN and CDR2 FVKESK. This CDR3 reads CASSQARVGSKNIQYF. CDR3 coding DNA: TGTGCCAGCAGCCAGGCCAGGGTGGGGTCCAAAAACATTCAGTACTTC.

This clonotype came up a few times. The V call is TRBV2, the J call TRBJ2-7; D is uncertain. Trimming cost V 2 bases and J 4 bases, with 3 bases left between them. Per the germline V gene, CDR1 is SNHLY and CDR2 is FYNNEI. CDR3 length: 11 residues. The CDR3, as DNA: TGTGCCAGCAGTGAACAGTACGAGCAGTACTTC. It encodes CASSEQYEQYF.

This clonotype was counted between two and nine times. The rearrangement uses TRBV24-1 and TRBJ1-5; perhaps TRBD1 as D (5 bases). With 4 bases removed from V and 2 bases from J, the gap between germline ends came to 20 bases. The CDR3 runs to 18 residues. Germline lookup yields CDR1 KGHDR and CDR2 SFDVKD. CDR3 nucleotides: TGTGCCACCAGTGACCATAAGCCCGGGACCTTAGGCAATCAGCCCCAGCATTTT. This sequence encodes CATSDHKPGTLGNQPQHF.